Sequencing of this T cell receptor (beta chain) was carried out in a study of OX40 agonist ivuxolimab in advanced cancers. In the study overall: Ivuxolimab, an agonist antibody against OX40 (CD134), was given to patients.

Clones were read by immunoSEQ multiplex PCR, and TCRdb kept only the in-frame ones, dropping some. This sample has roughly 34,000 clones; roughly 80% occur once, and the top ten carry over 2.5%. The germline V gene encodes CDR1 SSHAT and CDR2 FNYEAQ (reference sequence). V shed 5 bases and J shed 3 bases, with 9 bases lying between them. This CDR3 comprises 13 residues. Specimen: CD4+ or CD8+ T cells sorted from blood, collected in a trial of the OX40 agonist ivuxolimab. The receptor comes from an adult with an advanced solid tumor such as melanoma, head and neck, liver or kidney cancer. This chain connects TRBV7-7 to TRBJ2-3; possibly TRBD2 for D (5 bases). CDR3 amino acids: CASSPGSTDTQYF. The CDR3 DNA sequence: TGTGCCAGCAGCCCGGGGAGTACAGATACGCAGTATTTT.